The text below deals with one T cell receptor (beta chain). It has no known antigen specificity. No clone much larger than this one lies a single base away; base qualities are absent. This specimen belongs to a study of CD8+ T cells in alopecia areata (dated 2018 in TCRdb). General notes on the study: The treated patients, all with moderate-to-severe alopecia areata, were enrolled in an open-label pilot trial of oral tofacitinib given at 5 to 10 mg twice daily. Scalp clonality was compared among normal scalp (n=4), patchy alopecia areata scalp (n=8), and alopecia totalis/universalis scalp (n=8). RNA was obtained with the PAXgene miRNA kit for fixed scalp, the miRNeasy kit for PBMCs, and the RNeasy kit for mouse skin. Tofacitinib was administered for 6 to 18 months, and 6 months of follow-up off drug were then conducted to assess delayed response and recurrence. Patients on tofacitinib were biopsied at baseline and after 4 and 24 weeks of treatment, and several of the patients also had a later scalp biopsy. In humans, TCRbeta sequencing was performed on scalp tissue and on sorted CD4+ and CD8+ peripheral blood T cells from healthy controls and from patients with patchy or totalis/universalis alopecia areata. Disease severity in treated patients was measured with the SALT score, which quantifies the percentage of affected scalp surface area. In both human patients and the C3H/HeJ mouse model, the study applied high-throughput TCRbeta sequencing to look at T cell clonal expansion in alopecia areata. TCRbeta CDR3 regions were amplified by immunoSEQ multiplex PCR using 35 Vbeta forward and 13 Jbeta reverse primers.

This specimen's time point label, per the study, means: more than three weeks on oral tofacitinib. Interpreted using the paper, the treatment or condition label stands for: oral pan-JAK inhibitor, 5-10 mg twice daily. From alopecia areata patients, peripheral blood was collected along with lesional scalp punch biopsies. PBMCs were isolated by density centrifugation and stained for CD3, CD4 and CD8, after which CD4+ and CD8+ T cells were sorted on a FACSAria. Overall study outcomes, separate from this receptor: Shared TCR sequences between patients were less evident than in mice, which may be partly attributable to HLA diversity in the patient population. Many expanded lesional clones persisted in scalp and blood during tofacitinib treatment, which may partly explain relapse after stopping treatment. With tofacitinib, both scalp clonality and the number of expanded CD8+ clones among the top 100 scalp clones went down significantly. Compared with normal scalp, lesional scalp, particularly in alopecia totalis/universalis, had higher clonality and more expanded CD8+ clones, which suggests antigenic drive. Because the treated cohort was small and included a single nonresponder, larger studies are needed to assess links between baseline CD8+ expansion and response. Resident alphabeta T cells in normal human skin are also sequenced, complicating scalp TCR repertoire analysis, unlike mouse skin dominated by gammadelta T cells.

Preparation of the library involved the immunoSEQ multiplex PCR assay. For TCR sequencing, RNA was extracted from every sample and reverse transcribed into cDNA to serve as template. First-strand cDNA was synthesized with SuperScript III using a 2:1 mix of oligo-dT and random hexamers. A synthetic immune receptor repertoire was used to gauge amplification bias, and whatever bias remained was removed computationally. As for the original processing: After raw reads were preprocessed to remove errors, the CDR3 was defined following IMGT conventions as running from the conserved cysteine to phenylalanine. Clonality was calculated as 1 minus Shannon entropy normalized by log2 of the number of productive unique TCRs. Whether scalp clones were CD4 or CD8 was inferred by matching scalp TCRbeta sequences against CD4 and CD8 repertoires sorted from blood. The table was pulled from immuneACCESS by TCRdb, which kept in-frame rearrangements only. Such tables lose some clones; where checked, under half of the loss comes from unresolved V genes, and the rest has no known cause. V and J calls and clone size come straight from that table; D and trimming were deduced from the DNA. This sample lists some 160,000 clones; 55% to 75% were detected once. The top ten clones comprise around 0.91% of the sample.

Trimming at the junction amounts to 1 base on V and 1 base on J, and the germline ends lie 7 bases apart. The CDR3 runs 14 residues from the cysteine to the phenylalanine. Only the CDR3 part of the read is kept: 42 bases, read in frame from the first base. CDR1 and CDR2 were assigned from the germline V gene as MNHEY and SVGAGI. The chain joins TRBV6-5 to TRBJ1-1; no D gene is confidently identified. Specimen: CD4+ T cells sorted from blood, collected at week 4, from a patient treated with tofacitinib. This sequence originates from a human donor with alopecia areata. The DNA sequence follows: TGTGCCAGCAGTTACTTTTCAGGGAACACTGAAGCTTTCTTT. Translation gives CASSYFSGNTEAFF.